One sample yielded the 17 T cell receptor beta chains listed below, sequenced in a study of blood T cell repertoires in COVID-19. Produced via immunoSEQ multiplex PCR; TCRdb's table is partial and in-frame only. The sample records some 350,000 clones, 90% being singletons. Sequenced input: peripheral blood. These receptors originate from a man aged 18 to 29 with active or convalescent COVID-19.

The CDR3 loop is CASSQGQDGQGFYEQYF. The DNA for the CDR3 is TGCGCCAGCAGCCAAGGTCAGGACGGACAGGGGTTCTACGAGCAGTACTTC. This chain links TRBV4-3 with TRBJ2-7; TRBD1 aligns across 9 bases. The ends lost 1 base at V and 3 bases at J; junction bases unmatched: 10. CDR3 length: 17 residues. Germline CDR1 and CDR2: LGHNA and YSLEER.

The chain uses TRBV7-7 and TRBJ2-7, with 7 bases that match TRBD2. This CDR3 has 13 residues. J lost 2 bases, V lost 5 bases, and 3 bases had no gene match. Germline assignment: CDR1 SSHAT and CDR2 FNYEAQ (reference sequence). CDR3 coding DNA: TGTGCCAGCAGCCCGGGACTAACCTACGAGCAGTACTTC. Encoded protein: CASSPGLTYEQYF.

V is TRBV3-1 (or the pseudogene TRBV3-2) and J is TRBJ2-7; no firm D call. CDR3 length: 11 residues. Trimming pared 2 bases from V and 7 bases from J, leaving 6 bases between. Germline V CDR1 and CDR2: LGHDT, YNNKEL (reference sequence). The CDR3 is CASSQRQEQYF. CDR3 in DNA: TGTGCCAGCAGCCAAAGACAAGAGCAGTACTTC.

The chain joins TRBV7-9 to TRBJ2-1; possible D gene TRBD1, 5 bases. Germline V lookup: CDR1 SEHNR, CDR2 FQNEAQ (reference sequence). The germline V and J ends were trimmed by 0 bases and 5 bases, with 8 bases remaining between them. The CDR3 consists of 14 residues. CDR3 nucleotides: TGTGCCAGCAGCTTAGCGGGGCCTAACAATGAGCAGTTCTTC. It yields the protein CASSLAGPNNEQFF.

V usage is TRBV6-4 and J usage is TRBJ2-1; tentatively, D is TRBD1 (6 bases). Germline loops: CDR1 MRHNA, CDR2 SNTAGT. This CDR3 contains 16 residues. Trimming removed 0 bases at V and 2 bases at J, with 11 bases between. CDR3 bases: TGTGCCAGCAGTGACTCGCGCAGGGGCACCTACAATGAGCAGTTCTTC. It translates to CASSDSRRGTYNEQFF.

The chain couples TRBV7-9 to TRBJ1-5; TRBD1 agrees at 11 bases. Germline V gene sequence: CDR1 SEHNR, CDR2 FQNEAQ (reference sequence). The CDR3 has 15 amino acids. V shed 5 bases, J shed 6 bases, and the junction held 6 bases outside the gene matches. CDR3 sequence (DNA): TGTGCCAGCAGCCTAGGACAGGGGGCCGGTCAGCCCCAGCATTTT. Protein sequence: CASSLGQGAGQPQHF.

The chain has TRBV13 and TRBJ1-2, with 10 positions matching TRBD1. This CDR3 is built from 17 residues. V gave up 2 bases and J gave up 1 base; unmatched junction bases: 7. Germline V CDR1 and CDR2: PRHDT, FYEKMQ (reference sequence). The CDR3 nucleotides are TGTGCCAGCAGCTTAAGATCGGGGACAGGGGTTAACTATGGCTACACCTTC. Amino acids: CASSLRSGTGVNYGYTF.

The V and J genes are TRBV28 and TRBJ1-1; TRBD1 aligns across 11 bases. CDR3 length equals 13 residues. Looked up from germline, CDR1 is MDHEN and CDR2 is SYDVKM. Trimming at V came to 6 bases and at J to 7 bases, leaving 4 bases not matched to a gene. The CDR3 DNA is TGTGCCAGCAGGCGGACAGGGGGCTATGAAGCTTTCTTT. This codes for CASRRTGGYEAFF.

The J gene is TRBJ1-1, the V gene TRBV28; D is ambiguous. V shed 5 bases and J shed 4 bases, with 14 bases lying between them. Germline V gene data show CDR1 as MDHEN and CDR2 as SYDVKM. The CDR3 runs to 14 residues. In DNA, the CDR3 is TGTGCCAGCAGTCGAGATGTGGGGAGCACTGAAGCTTTCTTT. Encoded protein: CASSRDVGSTEAFF.

The chain combines TRBV9 with TRBJ2-7; 11 bases are a match to TRBD1. V dropped 4 bases and J dropped 3; count of bases not matched to a gene: 3. The germline gives CDR1 SGDLS, CDR2 YYNGEE. The CDR3 sequence is 14 residues long. The CDR3 spells CASSSGTGGYEQYF. Written as DNA, the CDR3 is TGTGCCAGCAGCTCCGGGACAGGGGGCTACGAGCAGTACTTC.

This chain connects TRBV27 to TRBJ2-3, with a weak D call TRBD1 (6 bases). CDR3 size: 16 residues. The V and J ends lost 4 bases and 0 bases respectively, with 14 bases between them. The V gene's germline CDR1 is MNHEY and CDR2 SMNVEV (reference sequence). The CDR3 sequence: CASSSLGTTSTDTQYF. The CDR3 coding sequence is TGTGCCAGCAGTTCCCTCGGGACAACTAGCACAGATACGCAGTATTTT.

The V gene is TRBV4-3, the J gene TRBJ2-1; no clear D. V lost 0 bases and J lost 3, with 15 bases in between. CDR3 length equals 17 residues. From germline, CDR1 is LGHNA and CDR2 YSLEER. The CDR3 loop reads CASSQDHLGKNYNEQFF. CDR3 in DNA: TGCGCCAGCAGCCAAGATCATCTAGGCAAGAACTACAATGAGCAGTTCTTC.

The CDR3 sequence: CASSALRQGPSSGYTF. The CDR3 region has the DNA TGTGCCAGCAGCGCCCTGAGACAGGGTCCCAGCTCGGGCTACACCTTC. This sequence joins TRBV7-2 and TRBJ1-2; TRBD1 matches at 7 bases. The CDR3 has 16 amino acids. Germline V lookup: CDR1 SGHTA, CDR2 FQGNSA. Trimming removed 5 bases from V and 8 bases from J; junction bases left unmatched: 17. Complete variable domain (other parts from reference TRBV7-2 and TRBJ1-2): GAGVSQSPSNKVTEKGKDVELRCDPISGHTALYWYRQSLGQGLEFLIYFQGNSAPDKSGLPSDRFSAERTGGSVSTLTIQRTQQEDSAVYLCASSALRQGPSSGYTFGSGTRLTVV.

The CDR3 DNA sequence: TGTGCCAGCAGCGGGAGCCTCTTAGGGGAGACCCAGTACTTC. It translates to CASSGSLLGETQYF. This chain connects TRBV27 to TRBJ2-5; D possibly corresponds to TRBD2 (6 bases). The V end was cut by 6 bases, the J end by 5 bases, with 16 bases between. The CDR3 has 14 residues. CDR1 is MNHEY and CDR2 is SMNVEV in the germline V gene (reference sequence).

The chain is built from TRBV2 and TRBJ2-1, with 9 bases aligning to TRBD1. There are 16 residues in the CDR3. Per germline, CDR1 SNHLY and CDR2 FYNNEI. V shed 6 bases, J shed 6 bases, and the junction held 12 bases outside the gene matches. The chain's CDR3 is CASSNLQGARVNEQFF. For the CDR3, the DNA is TGTGCCAGCAGCAATCTACAGGGGGCGAGAGTCAATGAGCAGTTCTTC.

The gene calls are TRBV19 and TRBJ1-3; D is ambiguous. CDR1 LNHDA and CDR2 SQIVND come from the germline V gene (reference sequence). This CDR3 comprises 15 residues. The ends were cut back, 5 bases at V and 4 bases at J, with 15 bases in the middle. The CDR3 DNA reads as TGTGCCAGTAGTCTGGGAGGAATAGCGGGAAACACCATATATTTT. Translation: CASSLGGIAGNTIYF.

This chain joins TRBV28 and TRBJ2-3; D possibly corresponds to TRBD2 (6 bases). V lost 6 bases to trimming and J lost 1 base, with 20 bases between them. Germline values: CDR1 MDHEN, CDR2 SYDVKM. The CDR3 sequence is 17 residues long. The CDR3 nucleotides read TGTGCCAGCAGGCCCTTCGAGCGGGCTGTAGGCACAGATACGCAGTATTTT. It translates to CASRPFERAVGTDTQYF. The full variable domain, its missing parts supplied by reference TRBV28 and TRBJ2-3, is DVKVTQSSRYLVKRTGEKVFLECVQDMDHENMFWYRQDPGLGLRLIYFSYDVKMKEKGDIPEGYSVSREKKERFSLILESASTNQTSMYLCASRPFERAVGTDTQYFGPGTRLTVL.